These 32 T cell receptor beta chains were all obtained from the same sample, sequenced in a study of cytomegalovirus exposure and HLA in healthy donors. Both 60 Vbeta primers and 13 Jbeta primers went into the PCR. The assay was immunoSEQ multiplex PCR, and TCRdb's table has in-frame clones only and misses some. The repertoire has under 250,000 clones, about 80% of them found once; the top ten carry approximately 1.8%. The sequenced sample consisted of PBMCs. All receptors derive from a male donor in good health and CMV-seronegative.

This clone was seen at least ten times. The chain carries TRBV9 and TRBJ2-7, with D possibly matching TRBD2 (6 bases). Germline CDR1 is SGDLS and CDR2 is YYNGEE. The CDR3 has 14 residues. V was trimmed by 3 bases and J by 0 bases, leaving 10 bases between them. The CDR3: CASSAASASYEQYF. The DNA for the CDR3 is TGTGCCAGCAGCGCGGCTAGCGCCTCCTACGAGCAGTACTTC.

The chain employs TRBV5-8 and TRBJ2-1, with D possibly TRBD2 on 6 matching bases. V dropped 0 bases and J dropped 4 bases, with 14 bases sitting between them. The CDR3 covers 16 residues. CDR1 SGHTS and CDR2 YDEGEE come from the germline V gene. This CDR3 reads CASSLDVSGLYNEQFF. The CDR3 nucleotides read TGTGCCAGCAGCTTGGACGTTAGCGGACTATACAATGAGCAGTTCTTC.

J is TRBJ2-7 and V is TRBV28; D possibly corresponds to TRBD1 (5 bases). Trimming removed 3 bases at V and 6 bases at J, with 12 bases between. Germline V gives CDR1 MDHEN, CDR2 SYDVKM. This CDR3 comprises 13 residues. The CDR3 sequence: CASSFRLQGEQYF. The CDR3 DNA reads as TGTGCCAGCAGTTTCCGACTCCAGGGCGAGCAGTACTTC.

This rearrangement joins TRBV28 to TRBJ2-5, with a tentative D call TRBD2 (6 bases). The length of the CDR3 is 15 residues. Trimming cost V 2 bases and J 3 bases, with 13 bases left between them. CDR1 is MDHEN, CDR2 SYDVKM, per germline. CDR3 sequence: CASSLTGGVEETQYF. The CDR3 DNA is TGTGCCAGCAGTTTAACAGGCGGGGTAGAAGAGACCCAGTACTTC.

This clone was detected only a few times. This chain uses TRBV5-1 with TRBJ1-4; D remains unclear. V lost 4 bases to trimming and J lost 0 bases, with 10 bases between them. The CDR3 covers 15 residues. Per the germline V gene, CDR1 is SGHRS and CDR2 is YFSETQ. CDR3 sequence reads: CASSTTPATNEKLFF. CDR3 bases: TGCGCCAGCAGCACAACACCCGCAACTAATGAAAAACTGTTTTTT.

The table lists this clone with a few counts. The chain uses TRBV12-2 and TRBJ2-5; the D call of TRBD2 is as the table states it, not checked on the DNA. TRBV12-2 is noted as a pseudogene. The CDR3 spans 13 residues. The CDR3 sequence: CASRLANQETQYF. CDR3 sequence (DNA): TGTGCAAGTCGTCTAGCCAACCAAGAGACCCAGTACTTC.

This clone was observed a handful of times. CDR3 residues: CASSPNNEQFF. The CDR3 bases are TGTGCCAGCAGTCCAAACAATGAGCAGTTCTTC. The chain joins TRBV28 to TRBJ2-1, with D hard to call. CDR1 is MDHEN, CDR2 SYDVKM, per germline. The ends were cut back, 5 bases at V and 5 bases at J, with 4 bases in the middle. This CDR3 region has 11 residues.

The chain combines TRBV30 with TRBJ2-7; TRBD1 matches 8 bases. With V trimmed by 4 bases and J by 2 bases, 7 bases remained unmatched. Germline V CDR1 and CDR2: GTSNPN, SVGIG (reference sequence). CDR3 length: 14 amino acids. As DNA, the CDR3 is TGTGCCTGGAACAGGGGGAGCAAGGCCTACGAGCAGTACTTC. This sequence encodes CAWNRGSKAYEQYF.

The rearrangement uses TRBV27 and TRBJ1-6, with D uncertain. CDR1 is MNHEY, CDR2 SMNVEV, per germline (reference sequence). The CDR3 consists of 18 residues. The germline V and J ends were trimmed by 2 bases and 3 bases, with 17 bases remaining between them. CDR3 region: CASSLREPNPNYNSPLHF. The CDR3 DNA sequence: TGTGCCAGCAGTTTAAGGGAGCCCAACCCCAACTATAATTCACCCCTCCACTTT.

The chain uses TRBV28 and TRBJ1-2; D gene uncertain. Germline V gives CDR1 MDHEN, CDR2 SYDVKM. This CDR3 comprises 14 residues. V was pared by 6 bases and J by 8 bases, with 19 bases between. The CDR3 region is CASSPGPVARGYTF. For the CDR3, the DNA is TGTGCCAGCAGCCCCGGTCCGGTAGCTAGAGGCTACACCTTC.

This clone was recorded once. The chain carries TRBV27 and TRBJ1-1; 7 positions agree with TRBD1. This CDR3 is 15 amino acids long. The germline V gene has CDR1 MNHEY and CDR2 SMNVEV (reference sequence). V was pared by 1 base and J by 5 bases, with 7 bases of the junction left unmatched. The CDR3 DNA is TGTGCCAGCAGTTTATTTGGCCAGGGGGGAACTGAAGCTTTCTTT. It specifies CASSLFGQGGTEAFF.

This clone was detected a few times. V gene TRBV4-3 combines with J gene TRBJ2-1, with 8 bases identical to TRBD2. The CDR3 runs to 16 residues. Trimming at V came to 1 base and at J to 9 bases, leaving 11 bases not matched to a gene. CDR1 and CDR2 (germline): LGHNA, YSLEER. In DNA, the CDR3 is TGCGCCAGCAGCCAAGTAGGGCTAGCGGGTATTCCTGAGCAGTTCTTC. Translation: CASSQVGLAGIPEQFF.

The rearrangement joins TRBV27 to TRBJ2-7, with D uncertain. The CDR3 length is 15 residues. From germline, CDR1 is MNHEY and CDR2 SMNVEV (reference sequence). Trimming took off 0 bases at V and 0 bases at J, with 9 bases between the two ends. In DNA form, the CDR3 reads TGTGCCAGCAGTTTATCTTGGAGCGCCTCCTACGAGCAGTACTTC. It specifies CASSLSWSASYEQYF.

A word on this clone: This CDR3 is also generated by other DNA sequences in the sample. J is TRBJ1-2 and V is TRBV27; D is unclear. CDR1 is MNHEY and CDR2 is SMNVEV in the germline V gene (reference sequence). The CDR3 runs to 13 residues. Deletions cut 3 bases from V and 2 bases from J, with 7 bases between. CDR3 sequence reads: CASSFEGNYGYTF. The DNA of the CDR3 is TGTGCCAGCAGTTTTGAGGGAAACTATGGCTACACCTTC.

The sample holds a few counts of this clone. The CDR3 reads CASRTTSGVVDTQYF. DNA for the CDR3: TGTGCCAGCAGGACGACTAGCGGGGTGGTAGATACGCAGTATTTT. The J gene is TRBJ2-3, the V gene TRBV6-1; 11 bases map to TRBD2. Per the germline V gene, CDR1 is MNHNS and CDR2 is SASEGT. The V segment lost 6 bases and the J segment 5 bases; nucleotides outside the gene matches: 7. The CDR3 consists of 15 residues.

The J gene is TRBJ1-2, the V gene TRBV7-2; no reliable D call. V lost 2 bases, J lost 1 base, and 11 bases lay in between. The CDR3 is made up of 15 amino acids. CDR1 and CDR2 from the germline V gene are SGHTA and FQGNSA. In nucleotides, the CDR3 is TGTGCCAGCAGCTTAAATCGAGAGGGTAACTATGGCTACACCTTC. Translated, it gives CASSLNREGNYGYTF.

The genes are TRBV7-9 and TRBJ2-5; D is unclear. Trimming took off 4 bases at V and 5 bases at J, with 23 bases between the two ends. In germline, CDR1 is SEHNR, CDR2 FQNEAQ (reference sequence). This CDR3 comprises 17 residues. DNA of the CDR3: TGTGCCAGCAGCTCCTTAACCGGGTTATTTGGTACGGAGACCCAGTACTTC. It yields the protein CASSSLTGLFGTETQYF.

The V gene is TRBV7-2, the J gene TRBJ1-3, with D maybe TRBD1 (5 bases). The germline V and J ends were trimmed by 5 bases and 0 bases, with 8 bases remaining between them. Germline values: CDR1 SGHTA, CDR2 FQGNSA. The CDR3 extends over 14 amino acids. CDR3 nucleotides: TGTGCCAGCAGCCAGGGTCGCTCTGGAAACACCATATATTTT. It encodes CASSQGRSGNTIYF.

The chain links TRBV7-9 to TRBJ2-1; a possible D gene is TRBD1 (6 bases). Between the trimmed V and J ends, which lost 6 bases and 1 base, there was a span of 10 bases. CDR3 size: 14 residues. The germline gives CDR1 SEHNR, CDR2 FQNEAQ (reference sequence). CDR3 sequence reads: CASRKGGSYNEQFF. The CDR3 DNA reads TGTGCCAGCAGAAAAGGGGGTTCCTACAATGAGCAGTTCTTC.

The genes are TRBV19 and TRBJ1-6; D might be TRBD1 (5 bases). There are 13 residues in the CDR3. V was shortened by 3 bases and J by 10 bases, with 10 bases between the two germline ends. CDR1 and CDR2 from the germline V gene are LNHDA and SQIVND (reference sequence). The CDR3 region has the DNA TGTGCCAGTAGTATGGGGACTCTGTCACCCCTCCACTTT. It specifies CASSMGTLSPLHF.

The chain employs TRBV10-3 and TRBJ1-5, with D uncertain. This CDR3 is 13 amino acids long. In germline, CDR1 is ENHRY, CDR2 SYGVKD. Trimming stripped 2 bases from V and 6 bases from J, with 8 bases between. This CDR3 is CAISETGIQPQHF. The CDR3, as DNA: TGTGCCATCAGTGAGACGGGGATTCAGCCCCAGCATTTT.

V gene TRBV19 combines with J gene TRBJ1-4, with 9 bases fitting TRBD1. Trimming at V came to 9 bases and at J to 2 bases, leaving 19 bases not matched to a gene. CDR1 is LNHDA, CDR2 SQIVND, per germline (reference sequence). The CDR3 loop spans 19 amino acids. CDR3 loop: CASPLDGTGYEKTNEKLFF. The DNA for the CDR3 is TGTGCCAGCCCCTTAGACGGGACAGGGTATGAGAAGACTAATGAAAAACTGTTTTTT.

CDR3 amino acids: CASRGYTNYGYTF. CDR3 in DNA: TGTGCCAGCCGGGGATATACTAACTATGGCTACACCTTC. The rearrangement joins TRBV7-9 to TRBJ1-2; D gene ambiguous. Per the germline V gene, CDR1 is SEHNR and CDR2 is FQNEAQ (reference sequence). The V end lost 8 bases, the J end lost 0 bases, and 10 bases lay between the germline ends. The CDR3 sequence is 13 residues long.

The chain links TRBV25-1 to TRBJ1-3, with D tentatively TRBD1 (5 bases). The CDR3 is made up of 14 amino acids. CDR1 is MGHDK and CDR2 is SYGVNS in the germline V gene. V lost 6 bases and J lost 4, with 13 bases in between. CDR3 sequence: CASSEGGVGNTIYF. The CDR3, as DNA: TGTGCCAGCAGCGAGGGAGGGGTCGGAAACACCATATATTTT.

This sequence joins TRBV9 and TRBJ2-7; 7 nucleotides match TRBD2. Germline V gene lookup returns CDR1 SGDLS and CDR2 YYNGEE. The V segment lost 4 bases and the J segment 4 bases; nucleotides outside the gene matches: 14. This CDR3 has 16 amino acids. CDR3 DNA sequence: TGTGCCAGCAGCCCCAATCAGGAGGGAGGGAGATACGAGCAGTACTTC. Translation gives CASSPNQEGGRYEQYF.

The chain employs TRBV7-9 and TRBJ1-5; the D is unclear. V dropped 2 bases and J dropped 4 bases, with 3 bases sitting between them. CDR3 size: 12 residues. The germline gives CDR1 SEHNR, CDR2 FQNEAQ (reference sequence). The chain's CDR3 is CASSLQNQPQHF. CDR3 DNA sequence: TGTGCCAGCAGCTTACAAAATCAGCCCCAGCATTTT. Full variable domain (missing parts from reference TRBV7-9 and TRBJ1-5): DTGVSQNPRHKITKRGQNVTFRCDPISEHNRLYWYRQTLGQGPEFLTYFQNEAQLEKSRLLSDRFSAERPKGSFSTLEIQRTEQGDSAMYLCASSLQNQPQHFGDGTRLSIL.

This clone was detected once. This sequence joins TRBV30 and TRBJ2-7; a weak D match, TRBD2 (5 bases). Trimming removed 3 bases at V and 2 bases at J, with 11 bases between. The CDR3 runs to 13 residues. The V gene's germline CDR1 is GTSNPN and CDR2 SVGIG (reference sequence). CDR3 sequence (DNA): TGTGCCTGGAGACGAGGGCCGACCTACGAGCAGTACTTC. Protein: CAWRRGPTYEQYF.

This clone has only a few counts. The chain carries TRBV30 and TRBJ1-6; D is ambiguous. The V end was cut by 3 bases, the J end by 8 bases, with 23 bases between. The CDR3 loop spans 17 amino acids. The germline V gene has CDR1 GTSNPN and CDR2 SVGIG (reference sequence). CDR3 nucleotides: TGTGCCTGGAGCGGCGGAGGAGGAGCCTCCCGCGATTCACCCCTCCACTTT. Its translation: CAWSGGGGASRDSPLHF.

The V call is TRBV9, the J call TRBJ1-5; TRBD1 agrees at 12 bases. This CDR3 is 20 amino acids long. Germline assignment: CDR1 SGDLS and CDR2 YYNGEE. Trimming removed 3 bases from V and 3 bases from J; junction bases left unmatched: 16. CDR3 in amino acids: CASSGVRDRGRGPLNQPQHF. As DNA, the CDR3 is TGTGCCAGCAGCGGGGTCCGGGACAGGGGGCGAGGGCCCCTCAATCAGCCCCAGCATTTT. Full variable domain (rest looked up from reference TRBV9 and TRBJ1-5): DSGVTQTPKHLITATGQRVTLRCSPRSGDLSVYWYQQSLDQGLQFLIQYYNGEERAKGNILERFSAQQFPDLHSELNLSSLELGDSALYFCASSGVRDRGRGPLNQPQHFGDGTRLSIL.

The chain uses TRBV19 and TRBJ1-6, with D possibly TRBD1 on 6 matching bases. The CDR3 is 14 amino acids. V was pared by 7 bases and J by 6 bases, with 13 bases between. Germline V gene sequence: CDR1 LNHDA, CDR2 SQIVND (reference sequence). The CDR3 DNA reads TGTGCCAGTAAGGGACACGCGGCTAATTCACCCCTCCACTTT. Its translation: CASKGHAANSPLHF.

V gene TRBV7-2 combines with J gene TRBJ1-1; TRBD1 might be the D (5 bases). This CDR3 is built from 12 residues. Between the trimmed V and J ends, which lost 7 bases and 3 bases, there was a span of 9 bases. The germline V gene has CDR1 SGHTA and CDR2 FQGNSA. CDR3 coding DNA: TGTGCCAGCACCAAGGGGTACACTGAAGCTTTCTTT. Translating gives CASTKGYTEAFF.

The CDR3 loop reads CASSPRRGEQFF. The CDR3 DNA reads TGTGCCAGCTCACCACGGAGGGGTGAGCAGTTCTTC. V and J are TRBV18 and TRBJ2-1, with D tentatively TRBD2 (6 bases). V was trimmed by 1 base and J by 9 bases, leaving 7 bases between them. There are 12 residues in the CDR3. Germline-derived CDR1 and CDR2 are KGHSH and LQKENI.